This T cell receptor beta chain was identified in a study of blood T cell repertoires in COVID-19. Original methodology: Amplification with reference gene primers provided the estimates of nucleated cell counts. The assay was immunoSEQ multiplex PCR, and TCRdb's table has in-frame clones only and misses some. That table gives V, J and clone size, and the DNA gave D and trimming. The table shows more than 150,000 clones, with around 82% occurring only once. Germline loops: CDR1 LNHDA, CDR2 SQIVND (reference sequence). Trimming removed 5 bases from V and 6 bases from J, with 16 bases in between. The CDR3 loop spans 15 amino acids.

The receptor was derived from a woman aged 80 or over with acute or convalescent COVID-19. The rearrangement joins TRBV19 to TRBJ2-2, with D possibly TRBD1 on 5 matching bases. The sequencing sample was made of peripheral blood. The CDR3 sequence is CASSVQGNIAGELFF. The CDR3 DNA reads as TGTGCCAGTAGTGTGCAGGGTAACATCGCCGGGGAGCTGTTTTTT.